The clone carrying this T cell receptor beta chain was counted between two and nine times. This sample was included in a study of blood T cell repertoires in COVID-19. Study details: Acute-phase and convalescent COVID-19 samples originated in the United States, Italy and Spain. PBMCs, B-cell-depleted T cells, or T cells provided the cDNA or gDNA that made up the material.

This CDR3 is 14 amino acids long. Germline lookup yields CDR1 SGHRS and CDR2 YFSETQ. Trimming cost V 4 bases and J 1 base; bases outside gene matches: 3. Per the original methods: Amplification of reference gene primers provided the estimated nucleated cell counts. Assay used: immunoSEQ multiplex PCR; TCRdb lists only in-frame clones, some missing. Clone size and V and J calls were adopted from that table, with D and trimming inferred from the DNA. The data show some 14,000 clones, more than 75% seen once. V and J are TRBV5-1 and TRBJ1-1; 8 nucleotides align to TRBD1. This clonotype originated in an elderly man with active or convalescent COVID-19. The specimen was peripheral blood. As DNA, the CDR3 is TGCGCCAGCAGCCCCGGGACAGGGAACACTGAAGCTTTCTTT. It codes for CASSPGTGNTEAFF.